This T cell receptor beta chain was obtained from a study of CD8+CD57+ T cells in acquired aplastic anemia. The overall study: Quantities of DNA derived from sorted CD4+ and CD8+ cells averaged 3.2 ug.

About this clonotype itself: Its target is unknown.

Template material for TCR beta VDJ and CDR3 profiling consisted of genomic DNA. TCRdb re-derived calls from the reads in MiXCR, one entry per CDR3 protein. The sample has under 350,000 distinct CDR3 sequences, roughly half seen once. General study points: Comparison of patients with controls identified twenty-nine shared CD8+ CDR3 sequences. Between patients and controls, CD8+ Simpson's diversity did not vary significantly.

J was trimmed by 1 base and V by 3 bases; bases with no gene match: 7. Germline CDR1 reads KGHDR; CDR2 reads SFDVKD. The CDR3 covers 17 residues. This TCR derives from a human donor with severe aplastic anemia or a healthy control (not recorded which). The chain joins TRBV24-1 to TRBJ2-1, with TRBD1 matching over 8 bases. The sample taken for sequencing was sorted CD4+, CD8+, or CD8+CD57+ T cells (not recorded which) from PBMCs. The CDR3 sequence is CATSDVTGVASYNEQFF. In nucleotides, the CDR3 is TGTGCCACCAGTGATGTGACAGGGGTAGCGTCCTACAATGAGCAGTTCTTC.